These 8 T cell receptor beta chains were sequenced from one sample in a study of human T cells and chemical hapten exposure. TCRdb independently ran MiXCR on the RACE reads; one entry per CDR3 protein. Of about 120,000 distinct CDR3 sequences in the sample, 13% were seen once. Time point specified: pre-sensitization, week 0. The treatment denotes: therapeutic diphenylcyclopropenone sensitization with weekly scalp DPC. The material sequenced was whole blood, taken in connection with sensitization to the hapten diphenylcyclopropenone (DPC). The receptor set was obtained from a woman under 30 with alopecia areata. Some clones in this sample may be carry-over from other donors' samples.

The rearrangement links TRBV7-9 to TRBJ1-6; 7 bases are shared with TRBD1. The CDR3 loop spans 15 amino acids. The germline V gene has CDR1 SEHNR and CDR2 FQNEAQ (reference sequence). V lost 5 bases, J lost 7 bases, and 8 bases stayed unmatched. The CDR3 coding sequence is TGTGCCAGCAGCCCCCCCGGACAGGAGAATTCACCCCTCCACTTT. Its protein product is CASSPPGQENSPLHF.

On this clonotype itself: This clone may be a read error of a much larger clone one base away. The rearrangement joins TRBV10-1 to TRBJ2-7; tentative D call: TRBD2 (6 bases). The CDR3 covers 16 residues. Germline values: CDR1 WNHNN, CDR2 SYGVQD (reference sequence). The V gene lost 0 bases and the J gene lost 5 bases, with 17 bases spanning the gap. CDR3 region: CASSESSPSVLDEQYF. In DNA form, the CDR3 reads TGCGCCAGCAGTGAGTCAAGCCCTAGCGTACTAGACGAGCAGTACTTC.

In its sample, this clonotype was seen many times. The chain has TRBV5-1 and TRBJ1-5; the D is unclear. The CDR3 sequence is 15 residues long. Between the trimmed V and J ends, which lost 4 bases and 3 bases, there was a span of 14 bases. Germline V gene data show CDR1 as SGHRS and CDR2 as YFSETQ. The CDR3 loop is CASSAEPADNQPQHF. The CDR3 region has the DNA TGCGCCAGCAGCGCTGAGCCGGCGGACAATCAGCCCCAGCATTTT.

J is TRBJ1-1 and V is TRBV12-3 or TRBV12-4; the D is unclear. The CDR3 loop spans 14 amino acids. V lost 4 bases and J lost 4, with 13 bases in between. The CDR3 sequence: CASSSSPRGTEAFF. CDR3 coding DNA: TGTGCCAGCAGTTCCTCCCCACGGGGCACTGAAGCTTTCTTT.

This clonotype was picked up a small number of times. J is TRBJ2-3 and V is TRBV29-1, with TRBD1 identical over 7 bases. V lost 7 bases and J lost 1; bases outside the gene matches: 8. The germline V gene encodes CDR1 SQVTM and CDR2 ANQGSEA. The CDR3 runs 14 residues. As DNA, the CDR3 is TGCAGCGATCGAGCTGGACAGGGCACAGATACGCAGTATTTT. This translates into CSDRAGQGTDTQYF.

Many counts were recorded for this clonotype. V usage is TRBV6-5 and J usage is TRBJ2-5; a weak D match, TRBD2 (6 bases). This CDR3 is built from 15 residues. Looked up from germline, CDR1 is MNHEY and CDR2 is SVGAGI. Trimming took 5 bases from V and 5 from J, leaving 18 bases between them. The CDR3 region is CASSADGGFDETQYF. CDR3 DNA sequence: TGTGCCAGCAGTGCCGACGGGGGTTTTGATGAGACCCAGTACTTC.

This clonotype appeared once. The V and J genes are TRBV24-1 and TRBJ2-3, with a tentative D call TRBD2 (7 bases). The germline CDR1 and CDR2 sequences are KGHDR and SFDVKD. The germline V and J ends were trimmed by 3 bases and 4 bases, with 13 bases remaining between them. CDR3 length equals 15 residues. The CDR3 bases are TGTGCCACCAGTGATAGGGGGAGGGGGGCAGATACGCAGTATTTT. Amino acids: CATSDRGRGADTQYF.

As regards this clonotype: A junction end diverges from the germline sequence, so it may reflect a read error. V and J are TRBV29-1 and TRBJ1-2, with unresolved D. CDR1 and CDR2 (germline): SQVTM, ANQGSEA. This CDR3 has 13 residues. The CDR3 DNA reads TGCAGCGTCGAAGGGTCGGTCGGTAGCGGCTACACCTTC. Its translation is CSVEGSVGSGYTF. Using reference TRBV29-1 and TRBJ1-2 for the parts outside the CDR3, the full variable domain is SAVISQKPSRDICQRGTSLTIQCQVDSQVTMMFWYRQQPGQSLTLIATANQGSEATYESGFVIDKFPISRPNLTFSTLTVSNMSPEDSSIYLCSVEGSVGSGYTFGSGTRLTVV.